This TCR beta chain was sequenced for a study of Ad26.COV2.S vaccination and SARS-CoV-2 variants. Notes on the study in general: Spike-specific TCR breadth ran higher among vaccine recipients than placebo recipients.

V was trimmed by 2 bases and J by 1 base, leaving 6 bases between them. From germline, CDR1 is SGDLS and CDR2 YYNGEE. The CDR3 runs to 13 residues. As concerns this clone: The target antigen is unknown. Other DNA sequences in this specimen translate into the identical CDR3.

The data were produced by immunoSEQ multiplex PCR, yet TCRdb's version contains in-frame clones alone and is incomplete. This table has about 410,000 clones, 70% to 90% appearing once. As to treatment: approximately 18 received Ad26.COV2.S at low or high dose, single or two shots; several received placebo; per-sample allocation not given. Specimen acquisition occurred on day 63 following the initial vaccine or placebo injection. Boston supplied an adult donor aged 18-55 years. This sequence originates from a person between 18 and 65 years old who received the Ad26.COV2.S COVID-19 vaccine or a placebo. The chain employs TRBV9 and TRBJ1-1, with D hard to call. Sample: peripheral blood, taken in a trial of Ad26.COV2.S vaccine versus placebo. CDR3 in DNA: TGTGCCAGCAGCGTGGCGGCGAACACTGAAGCTTTCTTT. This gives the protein CASSVAANTEAFF.